Following are 27 T cell receptor beta chains from one sample sequenced in a study of identical twins. Via MiXCR, TCRdb re-called the 5' RACE reads, giving one row per CDR3 protein. The sample lists some 1,700,000 distinct CDR3 sequences, about 32% occurring once. The sequencing sample was made of cord blood. The receptors originated from a newborn girl in good health.

Concerning this clonotype itself: The limits of the CDR3 on the DNA are not certain, so only TCRdb's listed CDR3 is given. This chain links TRBV27 with TRBJ2-1; the table names TRBD1, a call not compared with the DNA. The CDR3 is 14 amino acids in total, end residues counted. Per the germline V gene, CDR1 is MNHEY and CDR2 is SMNVEV (reference sequence). The CDR3: CASSFGQGSSSKFF.

This sequence joins TRBV20-1 and TRBJ2-4; possible D gene TRBD2, 5 bases. The CDR3 sequence is 16 residues long. Trimming left V 7 bases short and J 0 bases short, with 19 bases between. The germline V gene encodes CDR1 DFQATT and CDR2 SNEGSKA (reference sequence). CDR3 loop: CSGDSSGNLAKNIQYF. The CDR3 DNA follows: TGCAGTGGAGATTCGAGCGGAAACCTAGCCAAAAACATTCAGTACTTC.

A few counts support this clonotype. This chain connects TRBV7-8 to TRBJ2-1; 11 nucleotides align to TRBD2. The CDR3 runs 20 residues. In germline, CDR1 is SGHVS, CDR2 FQNEAQ. V shed 0 bases and J 0 bases; nucleotides not matched to a gene: 10. This CDR3 reads CASSLAPGLADSSSYNEQFF. CDR3 sequence (DNA): TGTGCCAGCAGCTTAGCCCCGGGACTAGCGGACTCGAGCTCCTACAATGAGCAGTTCTTC.

The chain combines TRBV20-1 with TRBJ1-5, with 9 bases fitting TRBD1. The CDR3 spans 14 residues. Germline V gene sequence: CDR1 DFQATT, CDR2 SNEGSKA (reference sequence). The V and J ends lost 8 bases and 4 bases, in that order; junction bases with no gene match: 9. The DNA of the CDR3 is TGCAGTTCAAAACAGGGGGCCAGAAATCAGCCCCAGCATTTT. Translating it yields CSSKQGARNQPQHF.

The V call is TRBV20-1, the J call TRBJ2-1, with D perhaps matching TRBD1 (6 bases). Between the trimmed V and J ends, which lost 5 bases and 6 bases, there was a span of 11 bases. This CDR3 has 12 amino acids. The V gene's germline CDR1 is DFQATT and CDR2 SNEGSKA (reference sequence). The CDR3 reads CSALLGGNEQFF. The CDR3 coding sequence is TGCAGTGCTCTGTTAGGGGGCAATGAGCAGTTCTTC.

V gene TRBV30 combines with J gene TRBJ1-2; tentative D call: TRBD1 (5 bases). The V gene lost 3 bases and the J gene lost 5 bases, with 10 bases spanning the gap. This CDR3 spans 12 amino acids. Per germline, CDR1 GTSNPN and CDR2 SVGIG (reference sequence). The CDR3 DNA reads as TGTGCCTGGAGAGGGGTGGGGTATGGCTACACCTTC. Amino acid sequence: CAWRGVGYGYTF.

The rearrangement joins TRBV20-1 to TRBJ1-4; tentatively, D is TRBD1 (5 bases). CDR1 DFQATT and CDR2 SNEGSKA come from the germline V gene (reference sequence). This CDR3 comprises 15 residues. Trimming left V 1 base short and J 4 bases short, with 13 bases between. The CDR3 DNA reads TGCAGTGCTAGAGCCCTCGGGGGGGGTAATGAAAAACTGTTTTTT. Residues: CSARALGGGNEKLFF.

The rearrangement uses TRBV6-1 and TRBJ2-1; D is unclear. The CDR3 totals 13 residues. Germline V gene sequence: CDR1 MNHNS, CDR2 SASEGT. Trimming stripped 2 bases from V and 7 bases from J, with 9 bases between. In DNA form, the CDR3 reads TGTGCCAGCAGTGAACCCTGGCTTAATGAGCAGTTCTTC. Translated: CASSEPWLNEQFF.

J is TRBJ1-5 and V is TRBV28; D call uncertain. Per the germline V gene, CDR1 is MDHEN and CDR2 is SYDVKM. V shed 3 bases and J shed 3 bases, with 9 bases lying between them. The CDR3 consists of 14 residues. The CDR3 DNA follows: TGTGCCAGCAGTTTCCAGGCGCCCAATCAGCCCCAGCATTTT. Translated: CASSFQAPNQPQHF.

The chain uses TRBV30 and TRBJ2-1, with 9 bases lining up with TRBD2. The V and J ends lost 2 bases and 4 bases, in that order; junction bases with no gene match: 3. Germline CDR1 GTSNPN, CDR2 SVGIG (reference sequence). This CDR3 comprises 14 residues. CDR3 sequence reads: CAWSRTSGYNEQFF. CDR3 nucleotide sequence: TGTGCCTGGAGTCGCACTAGCGGGTACAATGAGCAGTTCTTC.

The rearrangement joins TRBV7-2 to TRBJ2-6; the D is unclear. This CDR3 is 15 amino acids long. V gave up 5 bases and J gave up 2 bases, with 10 bases separating them. Germline V CDR1 and CDR2: SGHTA, FQGNSA. CDR3 bases: TGTGCCAGCAGCCCGAGGTGGACTGGGGCCAACGTCCTGACTTTC. This gives the protein CASSPRWTGANVLTF.

The V and J genes are TRBV7-6 and TRBJ2-1; D is possibly TRBD1 or TRBD2 (5 bases each). CDR1 and CDR2 from the germline V gene are SGHVS and FNYEAQ. V lost 3 bases and J lost 8, with 11 bases in between. This CDR3 contains 13 residues. The chain's CDR3 is CASSLPRGHEQFF. CDR3 sequence (DNA): TGTGCCAGCAGCTTGCCCCGGGGCCATGAGCAGTTCTTC.

In its sample, this clonotype was seen a few times. The CDR3 region has the DNA TGTGCCAGCAGCTTAGACGGAACTAGCGGGTTATACGAGCAGTACTTC. Protein product: CASSLDGTSGLYEQYF. The J gene is TRBJ2-7, the V gene TRBV7-2; 9 bases are a match to TRBD2. This CDR3 spans 16 amino acids. Looked up from germline, CDR1 is SGHTA and CDR2 is FQGNSA. With V trimmed by 1 base and J by 4 bases, 8 bases remained unmatched.

This clonotype was observed many times. The J gene is TRBJ1-5, the V gene TRBV4-2, with D possibly matching TRBD1 (6 bases). The germline V gene encodes CDR1 LGHNA and CDR2 YNFKEQ. The length of the CDR3 is 15 residues. The V and J ends lost 0 bases and 4 bases respectively, with 10 bases between them. CDR3 nucleotides: TGTGCCAGCAGCCAAGAAGGAACAGGGAATCAGCCCCAGCATTTT. Translated: CASSQEGTGNQPQHF.

The chain uses TRBV20-1 and TRBJ1-6, with 8 bases lining up with TRBD1. CDR3 length: 13 residues. Trimming took 6 bases from V and 10 from J; bases not matched to a gene: 8. Germline V gene data show CDR1 as DFQATT and CDR2 as SNEGSKA (reference sequence). In DNA form, the CDR3 reads TGCAGTGCAGCGGACAGGGATGGGTCACCCCTCCACTTT. Translating gives CSAADRDGSPLHF.

This clonotype occurred a few times. The rearrangement joins TRBV21-1 to TRBJ1-2; the table's D call, TRBD1, was not checked against the DNA. TRBV21-1 is a documented pseudogene. CDR3 length: 15 residues. The CDR3 loop is CASSKFRQGEYGYTF. The CDR3 DNA reads as TGTGCCAGCAGCAAATTTAGGCAGGGGGAATATGGCTACACCTTC.

This clonotype was seen ten or more times. The rearrangement joins TRBV2 to TRBJ2-5, with 11 positions matching TRBD2. The germline V gene has CDR1 SNHLY and CDR2 FYNNEI. The CDR3 is made up of 15 amino acids. Unmatched junction bases numbered 10, after V lost 8 bases and J lost 5 bases. The CDR3 DNA follows: TGTGCCAGCCTCTTCGGACTAGCGGGTGTTGAGACCCAGTACTTC. Amino acids: CASLFGLAGVETQYF.

This clonotype was observed a handful of times. This rearrangement joins TRBV21-1 to TRBJ2-3; the table names TRBD1, a call not compared with the DNA. TRBV21-1 is assigned pseudogene status. The CDR3 covers 15 residues. The CDR3: CASSTQGASTDTQYF. DNA of the CDR3: TGTGCCAGCAGCACACAGGGGGCTAGCACAGATACGCAGTATTTT.

Only a few counts were recorded for this clonotype. This chain links TRBV20-1 with TRBJ2-1; D unclear. CDR3 length: 13 residues. Germline V lookup: CDR1 DFQATT, CDR2 SNEGSKA (reference sequence). The V end lost 1 base, the J end lost 1 base, and 5 bases lay between the germline ends. CDR3 residues: CSARGPSYNEQFF. Here the CDR3 DNA reads TGCAGTGCTAGAGGGCCTTCCTACAATGAGCAGTTCTTC.

This rearrangement joins TRBV2 to TRBJ1-2, with D perhaps matching TRBD1 (5 bases). The V end lost 6 bases, the J end lost 6 bases, and 20 bases lay between the germline ends. The germline gives CDR1 SNHLY, CDR2 FYNNEI. The CDR3 has 15 residues. For the CDR3, the DNA is TGTGCCAGCAGGAGGGAAATGAGGGGTCGTGATGGCTACACCTTC. Its protein product is CASRREMRGRDGYTF.

This chain uses TRBV4-1 with TRBJ2-1, with 10 bases matching TRBD2. The CDR3 sequence is 18 residues long. The germline CDR1 and CDR2 sequences are MGHRA and YSYEKL. V was clipped by 4 bases and J by 5 bases; unmatched bases: 14. Here the CDR3 reads CASSLWTSGPGPNNEQFF. In DNA form, the CDR3 reads TGCGCCAGCAGCCTTTGGACTAGCGGTCCCGGACCTAACAATGAGCAGTTCTTC.

This clonotype was picked up a small number of times. This sequence joins TRBV4-1 and TRBJ2-5; 16 nucleotides agree with TRBD2. The end of the DNA fits TRBJ2-4 better, so the J call may be wrong. Germline CDR1 reads MGHRA; CDR2 reads YSYEKL. The CDR3 sequence is 18 residues long. The CDR3 loop is CASSQGLAGGRDKNIQYF. Written as DNA, the CDR3 is TGCGCCAGCAGCCAGGGACTAGCGGGGGGGCGTGACAAAAACATTCAGTACTTC.

This clonotype was recorded at least ten times. The rearrangement links TRBV12-3 or TRBV12-4 to TRBJ2-4, with 8 nucleotides matching TRBD1. This CDR3 spans 16 amino acids. Trimming cost V 5 bases and J 0 bases; bases outside gene matches: 6. The CDR3 is CASSPTGGLAKNIQYF. CDR3 in DNA: TGTGCCAGCAGTCCCACAGGGGGGCTAGCCAAAAACATTCAGTACTTC.

This clonotype was seen more than once but under ten times. The genes are TRBV4-1 and TRBJ1-1; D not certain. Germline V lookup: CDR1 MGHRA, CDR2 YSYEKL. The CDR3 consists of 13 residues. The V and J ends lost 1 base and 3 bases respectively, with 6 bases between them. CDR3 nucleotides: TGCGCCAGCAGCCAAGTCCCGGACACTGAAGCTTTCTTT. Translated, it gives CASSQVPDTEAFF.

This clonotype occurred a few times. The rearrangement links TRBV20-1 to TRBJ2-1, with a weak D call TRBD2 (7 bases). Trimming stripped 5 bases from V and 7 bases from J, with 21 bases between. The CDR3 is 15 amino acids. The V gene's germline CDR1 is DFQATT and CDR2 SNEGSKA (reference sequence). In DNA form, the CDR3 reads TGCAGTGCTGGGGGGGACAACCTACCGCGGAATGAGCAGTTCTTC. Its translation: CSAGGDNLPRNEQFF.

Comments on this clonotype: The junction shows a germline mismatch at one end, possibly a read error. The chain combines TRBV20-1 with TRBJ2-1; possibly TRBD1 or TRBD2 for D (6 bases each). This CDR3 spans 14 amino acids. The germline gives CDR1 DFQATT, CDR2 SNEGSKA (reference sequence). The CDR3 sequence is CSASPDGGYDEQFF. The CDR3 DNA reads as TGCAGTGCTTCACCAGACGGGGGCTACGATGAGCAGTTCTTC.

J is TRBJ1-6 and V is TRBV19; 7 bases agree with TRBD1. Germline V gene data show CDR1 as LNHDA and CDR2 as SQIVND (reference sequence). V lost 5 bases and J lost 7; bases outside the gene matches: 5. This CDR3 is built from 14 residues. The CDR3 sequence is CASSADRANSPLHF. Written as DNA, the CDR3 is TGTGCCAGTAGTGCCGACAGGGCCAATTCACCCCTCCACTTT.